This T cell receptor (beta chain) originates from a study of cytomegalovirus exposure and HLA in healthy donors. As to this clone: No antigen is known for it.

A multiplex PCR was run with 60 Vbeta primers and 13 Jbeta primers. Some clones are missing from TCRdb's copy, which holds only in-frame ones; the method was immunoSEQ multiplex PCR. Counted here are tens of thousands of clones, roughly 80% occurring once; the ten biggest clones make up around 2.5%. There are 16 residues in the CDR3. V was trimmed by 5 bases and J by 1 base, leaving 17 bases between them. Looked up from germline, CDR1 is KGHSH and CDR2 is LQKENI. Findings and limits, study-wide: A later analysis linked around 15,000 TCR beta sequences to HLA alleles at 0.05 false discovery rate.

All donors participated as healthy donors of bone marrow. Though probably carrying unrecorded immune exposures, donors were nominally healthy at sampling. The clonotype comes from a woman aged 40 to 55 in good health and CMV-seropositive. Input material: PBMCs. The rearrangement links TRBV18 to TRBJ1-1; possible D gene TRBD1, 6 bases. The DNA for the CDR3 is TGTGCCAGCTCATTCAGACAGGCAGTATCGAACACTGAAGCTTTCTTT. This translates into CASSFRQAVSNTEAFF.